These 18 T cell receptor beta chains were sequenced from one sample in a study of CD8+CD57+ T cells in acquired aplastic anemia. The use of genomic DNA as template underpinned the TCR beta VDJ and CDR3 profiling. TCRdb ran MiXCR on the reads and lists one entry per CDR3 protein. Among 350,000 to 450,000 distinct CDR3 sequences listed, approximately 70% were seen once. The sample was sorted CD4+, CD8+, or CD8+CD57+ T cells (not recorded which) from PBMCs. These receptors all come from a human donor in good health, serving as a control.

V usage is TRBV2 and J usage is TRBJ1-5; TRBD1 agrees at 9 bases. With V trimmed by 3 bases and J by 2 bases, 2 bases remained unmatched. Germline lookup yields CDR1 SNHLY and CDR2 FYNNEI. The CDR3 spans 15 residues. CDR3 in amino acids: CASSDRTGGNQPQHF. The CDR3 DNA reads as TGTGCCAGCAGTGATAGGACAGGGGGCAATCAGCCCCAGCATTTT.

This clonotype appeared a single time. J is TRBJ1-2 and V is TRBV20-1; no clear D gene. This CDR3 has 12 residues. Germline V gene sequence: CDR1 DFQATT, CDR2 SNEGSKA (reference sequence). The germline V and J ends were trimmed by 3 bases and 4 bases, with 9 bases remaining between them. The CDR3: CSASEGFYGYTF. The CDR3 nucleotides read TGCAGTGCTAGCGAGGGTTTCTATGGCTACACCTTC.

This clonotype was found many times. Written as DNA, the CDR3 is TGTGCCAGCAGCTTCCAGGGACGGGATACGCAGTATTTT. The encoded protein is CASSFQGRDTQYF. The chain links TRBV11-2 to TRBJ2-3; D could derive from TRBD1 or TRBD2 (5 bases each). Trimming removed 3 bases from V and 6 bases from J, with 10 bases in between. The CDR3 runs 13 residues. CDR1 is SGHAT, CDR2 FQNNGV, per germline.

This clonotype was recorded once. V gene TRBV12-3 or TRBV12-4 combines with J gene TRBJ1-2; TRBD1 aligns across 8 bases. J gave up 3 bases and V 4 bases, and 13 bases lay outside the gene matches. The CDR3 contains 17 residues. CDR3 bases: TGTGCCAGCAGTTCTTGGGACAGGCCCCTAAACCACTATGGCTACACCTTC. Translated: CASSSWDRPLNHYGYTF.

Comment on this clonotype: One end of the junction fails to match germline, which may point to a read error. Here the CDR3 reads CASSFSGVRPKQREQYF. CDR3 coding DNA: TGTGCCAGCAGTTTTTCGGGCGTGAGACCCAAACAACGGGAGCAGTACTTC. The J gene is TRBJ2-7, the V gene TRBV10-3; no reliable D call. Per germline, CDR1 ENHRY and CDR2 SYGVKD. This CDR3 region has 17 residues.

This clonotype was recorded at least ten times. V usage is TRBV20-1 and J usage is TRBJ2-5; 9 bases line up with TRBD1. The junction had 3 bases not matched to a gene; V was cut back by 6 bases and J by 4 bases. There are 12 residues in the CDR3. Per the germline V gene, CDR1 is DFQATT and CDR2 is SNEGSKA (reference sequence). In DNA, the CDR3 is TGCAGTGCGCAGGGACAGGGAGAGACCCAGTACTTC. Protein sequence: CSAQGQGETQYF.

This clonotype has at least ten counts. This chain joins TRBV4-1 and TRBJ1-5; D gene uncertain. V dropped 1 base and J dropped 3 bases, with 13 bases sitting between them. Germline values: CDR1 MGHRA, CDR2 YSYEKL. This CDR3 has 16 amino acids. CDR3 nucleotide sequence: TGCGCCAGCAGCCAAGCGGGGTATGACCCCAATCAGCCCCAGCATTTT. This encodes CASSQAGYDPNQPQHF.

The chain combines TRBV12-5 with TRBJ2-7, with 8 nucleotides matching TRBD2. The CDR3 extends over 14 amino acids. Trimming removed 6 bases from V and 3 bases from J; junction bases left unmatched: 7. CDR1 and CDR2 from the germline V gene are LGHNT and FRNRAP. CDR3: CASGVSGLVYEQYF. Here the CDR3 DNA reads TGTGCTAGTGGCGTGTCGGGACTAGTCTACGAGCAGTACTTC.

Details on this clonotype: An end of the junction differs from the germline gene, which may be a read error. The gene calls are TRBV7-8 and TRBJ1-2; no definite D call. Germline V gives CDR1 SGHVS, CDR2 FQNEAQ. The CDR3 extends over 18 amino acids. The CDR3 protein is CASILPARALLDLYGYTF. In nucleotides, the CDR3 is TGTGCCAGCATCTTACCGGCGCGGGCCTTGTTGGACCTCTATGGCTACACCTTC. Complete variable domain (other parts from reference TRBV7-8 and TRBJ1-2): GAGVSQSPRYKVAKRGQDVALRCDPISGHVSLFWYQQALGQGPEFLTYFQNEAQLDKSGLPSDRFFAERPEGSVSTLKIQRTQQEDSAVYLCASILPARALLDLYGYTFGSGTRLTVV.

As to this clonotype: Because the CDR3 is missing its conserved closing phenylalanine or tryptophan, this is likely a read error. It is unclear where the CDR3 begins or ends on the DNA, so no DNA is shown, and the CDR3 is as TCRdb lists it. The chain couples TRBV7-6 to TRBJ1-6. Termini included, the CDR3 measures 15 amino acids. From germline, CDR1 is SGHVS and CDR2 FNYEAQ. The CDR3 loop is CASSLAPGSSEQFHS.

The count of this clonotype is one. The V gene is TRBV19, the J gene TRBJ1-4; no firm D call. Trimming left V 3 bases short and J 14 bases short, with 19 bases between. The CDR3 contains 14 residues. Germline V gives CDR1 LNHDA, CDR2 SQIVND (reference sequence). As DNA, the CDR3 is TGTGCCAGTAGTATCACCGCGGCTAATGAAATCCTGTTTTTT. Encoded protein: CASSITAANEILFF.

To note about this clonotype: It is likely a read error, because the conserved phenylalanine at the end of the CDR3 is missing. Because the CDR3's place on the DNA is in doubt, the DNA is left out and the CDR3 is given as listed by TCRdb. The rearrangement uses TRBV7-9 and TRBJ1-4; the tabulated D call, TRBD1, remains unverified against the DNA. Germline V gene sequence: CDR1 SEHNR, CDR2 FQNEAQ (reference sequence). The CDR3 has 13 amino acids, counting both end residues. The CDR3 sequence is CASSYGTLTDTQY.

The chain employs TRBV7-3 and TRBJ2-3; TRBD1 might be the D (7 bases). CDR1 and CDR2 (germline): SGHTA, FQGTGA. This CDR3 comprises 16 residues. V gave up 3 bases and J gave up 12 bases, with 25 bases separating them. The CDR3 nucleotides read TGTGCCAGCAGCTTGACTAGGGGGCAAAGCAACGATATCCAGTATTTT. This sequence encodes CASSLTRGQSNDIQYF.

This sequence joins TRBV2 and TRBJ1-3; D uncertain. In germline, CDR1 is SNHLY, CDR2 FYNNEI. CDR3 length: 11 residues. V lost 4 bases to trimming and J lost 9 bases, with 7 bases between them. DNA for the CDR3: TGTGCCAGCAGTGGCAGGAGCACCATATATTTT. Translating gives CASSGRSTIYF.

CDR3 in amino acids: CASSSPGTGLYEQYF. The CDR3 coding sequence is TGTGCCAGCAGTTCCCCCGGGACAGGGTTGTACGAGCAGTACTTC. The chain employs TRBV6-2 or TRBV6-3 and TRBJ2-7; TRBD1 matches 9 bases. Germline V CDR1 and CDR2: MNHEY, SVGEGT. After removal of 4 bases from V and 4 bases from J, the junction contained 8 bases not matched to a gene. CDR3 length equals 15 residues.

On this clonotype itself: A junction boundary mismatches the germline segment, possibly from a read error. The V and J genes are TRBV7-8 and TRBJ2-3; 7 bases are shared with TRBD2. CDR1 is SGHVS and CDR2 is FQNEAQ in the germline V gene. CDR3 length: 14 residues. In DNA form, the CDR3 reads TGTGCCAGCAGCCTAGCGGAGTACGCAAATACGGAGTATTTT. Translation gives CASSLAEYANTEYF. Full variable domain (remainder filled in from reference TRBV7-8 and TRBJ2-3): GAGVSQSPRYKVAKRGQDVALRCDPISGHVSLFWYQQALGQGPEFLTYFQNEAQLDKSGLPSDRFFAERPEGSVSTLKIQRTQQEDSAVYLCASSLAEYANTEYFGPGTRLTVL.

As for this clonotype: At one boundary the junction diverges from the germline segment, which might be a read error. The chain couples TRBV20-1 to TRBJ2-6, with a possible D match to TRBD1 (5 bases). CDR1 DFQATT and CDR2 SNEGSKA come from the germline V gene (reference sequence). This CDR3 contains 13 residues. CDR3 nucleotide sequence: TGCAGTGCTAGAATGCAAGGGGCCAGCGTCCTGACTTTC. It specifies CSARMQGASVLTF.

The chain combines TRBV9 with TRBJ2-1; 8 bases match TRBD2. The germline V gene encodes CDR1 SGDLS and CDR2 YYNGEE. Losses at the gene ends were 5 bases for V and 3 bases for J; bases not matched to a gene: 7. The CDR3 totals 15 residues. This CDR3 is CASRVGGGGYNEQFF. The CDR3 DNA follows: TGTGCCAGCAGGGTCGGGGGGGGAGGCTACAATGAGCAGTTCTTC.